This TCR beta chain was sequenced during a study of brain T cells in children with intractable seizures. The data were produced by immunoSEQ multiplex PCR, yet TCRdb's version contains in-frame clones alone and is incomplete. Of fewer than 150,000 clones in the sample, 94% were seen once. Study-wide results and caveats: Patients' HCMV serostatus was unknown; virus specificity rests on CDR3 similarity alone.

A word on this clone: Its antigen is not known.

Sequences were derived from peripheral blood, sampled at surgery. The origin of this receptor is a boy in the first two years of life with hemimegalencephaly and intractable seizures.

The CDR3 region has the DNA TGTGCCAGCAGTTTTCTACAGGCACCCGATAATTCACCCCTCCACTTT. Translation: CASSFLQAPDNSPLHF. The V and J genes are TRBV27 and TRBJ1-6; maybe TRBD1 (5 bases). The CDR3 contains 16 residues. Germline loops: CDR1 MNHEY, CDR2 SMNVEV (reference sequence). V shed 3 bases and J shed 5 bases, with 14 bases lying between them.